This T cell receptor (beta chain) was recorded in a study of T-cell reconstitution after alpha-beta-depleted transplantation in children. General observations from the study: Approximately two months post-transplant, alpha-beta T cells reportedly originated from several hundred expanded graft clones. At day 60, the high TCRbeta diversity found in some patients originated from recipient T cells and thymic progenitors that had survived. Newly generated T cells supplied most T-cell counts and diversity one year post-transplant.

Construction of the TCRbeta library involved unique molecular identifiers. TCRdb fed the PCR reads into MiXCR, producing one record per CDR3 protein. Among about 980,000 distinct CDR3 sequences listed, about 31% were seen once. The V end was cut by 9 bases, the J end by 3 bases, with 9 bases between. Looked up from germline, CDR1 is MNHEY and CDR2 is SVGAGI. This CDR3 spans 12 amino acids. About this clonotype itself: The antigen remains unidentified.

The chain uses TRBV6-5 and TRBJ2-1; D could derive from TRBD1 or TRBD2 (5 bases each). This TCR came from a boy less than two years old who had a stem cell transplant for SCID, so the T cells may come from the graft donor. Sequenced material: PBMCs, mostly from graft donor cells, taken 360 days after TCRalphabeta/CD19-depleted stem cell transplant. CDR3 bases: TGTGCCAGTACGGGACGCTACAATGAGCAGTTCTTC. Its protein is CASTGRYNEQFF.